The rows below give T cell receptor beta chains drawn from one sample of a study of T cell responses to AZD1222 COVID-19 vaccine. Assay: immunoSEQ multiplex PCR; the TCRdb copy retains only in-frame clones and omits some. The profile shows around 90,000 clones, around nine tenths of them singletons. Sequenced material: peripheral blood, taken on day 0 of MenACWY control vaccination. The receptors come from an adult in good health. Each CDR3 is given with its conserved first and last residue. Each record gives: D gene, clone size, V gene, J gene, CDR3 DNA, CDR3 protein. D genes are given only for firm matches. Size is omitted from some rows. Given values are once, few, many or a class for expanded clones.

>TRBD2|-|TRBV6-2/TRBV6-3|TRBJ2-3
TGTGCCAGCAGTCCCGGCTATAGCGGGGGAGCCCCATTTAGCACAGATACGCAGTATTTT
CASSPGYSGGAPFSTDTQYF
>-|-|TRBV9|TRBJ2-3
TGTGCCAGCAGCGTAGTCGTTAGCTCGGATACGCAGTATTTT
CASSVVVSSDTQYF
>TRBD1|-|TRBV18|TRBJ2-1
TGTGCCAGCTCACCCCCGGGACAGGGTTACAATGAGCAGTTCTTC
CASSPPGQGYNEQFF
>TRBD2|-|TRBV5-1|TRBJ2-7
TGCGCCAGCAGCTCCAGCGGGGGGGTAAGCTACGAGCAGTACTTC
CASSSSGGVSYEQYF
>-|-|TRBV6-1|TRBJ2-7
TGTGCCAGCAGTGAAGGAAGGTACGAGCAGTACTTC
CASSEGRYEQYF
>TRBD1|-|TRBV7-9|TRBJ1-1
TGTGCCAGCAGCTTAGGGACAGGAGAAGCTTTCTTT
CASSLGTGEAFF
>TRBD1|-|TRBV27|TRBJ1-4
TGTGCCAGCAGTACTACCGGGACAGGAAATGAAAAACTGTTTTTT
CASSTTGTGNEKLFF
>-|-|TRBV7-8|TRBJ2-5
TGTGCCTGCTCTCGGGGCTTCCAAGAGACCCAGTACTTC
CACSRGFQETQYF
>-|-|TRBV12-3/TRBV12-4|TRBJ1-4
TGTGCCAGCAGTTTAGTTGGGAATGAAAAACTGTTTTTT
CASSLVGNEKLFF
>TRBD1|-|TRBV6-6|TRBJ2-2
TGTGCCAGCAGTTCGGGACAGGGGGCGGTCACCGGGGAGCTGTTTTTT
CASSSGQGAVTGELFF
>TRBD1|few|TRBV5-5|TRBJ2-7
TGTGCCAGCAGCATTCAAGGACAGGGGTATTACGAGCAGTACTTC
CASSIQGQGYYEQYF
>TRBD1|few|TRBV28|TRBJ1-2
TGTGCCAGCAGGCCCCCGGGACAGGGGAATGGCTACACCTTC
CASRPPGQGNGYTF
>-|-|TRBV5-5|TRBJ1-4
TGTGCCAGCAGTTTGGGTCCTAATGAAAAACTGTTTTTT
CASSLGPNEKLFF
>TRBD1|-|TRBV19|TRBJ1-3
TGTGCCAGTAGTCGGGACAGCCTCTCTGGAAACACCATATATTTT
CASSRDSLSGNTIYF
>-|-|TRBV30|TRBJ2-7
TGTGCCTGGAGTCGGGCGGGTTTCGAGCAGTACTTC
CAWSRAGFEQYF
>TRBD2|-|TRBV13|TRBJ2-7
TGTGCCAGCAGCTTCAGGACTAGCGGGGGGTACGAGCAGTACTTC
CASSFRTSGGYEQYF
>-|-|TRBV11-2|TRBJ2-1
TGTGCCAGCAGCTTAATATCCTGGAATGAGCAGTTCTTC
CASSLISWNEQFF
>-|-|TRBV5-1|TRBJ2-7
TGCGCCAGCAGCTTCAATGACAGGGAGGTCTCCTACGAGCAGTACTTC
CASSFNDREVSYEQYF
>-|-|TRBV5-1|TRBJ2-2
TGCGCCAGCAGCTTGGGAGGAGAAGGGGACGGGGAGCTGTTTTTT
CASSLGGEGDGELFF
>-|-|TRBV14|TRBJ1-1
TGTGCCAGCAGCTCTCAATCGGGGATCCACACTGAAGCTTTCTTT
CASSSQSGIHTEAFF
>-|-|TRBV21-1|TRBJ1-2
TGTGCCAGCAGCTTCCATACAGGGGGCGGGAGCTATGGCTACACCTTC
CASSFHTGGGSYGYTF
>TRBD1|-|TRBV5-1|TRBJ2-1
TGCGCCAGCAGCTTGAACAGGGGACATGAGCAGTTCTTC
CASSLNRGHEQFF
>-|-|TRBV7-2|TRBJ2-5
TGTGCCAGCAGCTTATTGGCTAGCCGTAATACGCAAGAGACCCAGTACTTC
CASSLLASRNTQETQYF
>-|-|TRBV5-1|TRBJ2-1
TGCGCCAGCAGCTCACAGGTCTACAATGAGCAGTTCTTC
CASSSQVYNEQFF
>TRBD2|-|TRBV28|TRBJ2-2
TGTGCCAGCAGTACGGACAGGAGGGGACTAGCGGGAACGAACACCGGGGAGCTGTTTTTT
CASSTDRRGLAGTNTGELFF
>-|-|TRBV18|TRBJ1-2
TGTGCCAGCTCACCAGGGCAGGGCGACTATGGCTACACCTTC
CASSPGQGDYGYTF
>TRBD1|-|TRBV7-6|TRBJ2-5
TGTGCCAGCAGCCCCACCGGGACAGAATTGGAGACCCAGTACTTC
CASSPTGTELETQYF
>-|-|TRBV11-2|TRBJ2-6
TGTGCCAGCAGCTTAGATCTTTCTGGGGCCAACGTCCTGACTTTC
CASSLDLSGANVLTF
>-|-|TRBV2|TRBJ2-7
TGTGCCAGCAGTGAAGGGGGGGGGACAGAAGGCTACGAGCAGTACTTC
CASSEGGGTEGYEQYF
>TRBD1|-|TRBV6-5|TRBJ2-1
TGTGCCAGCGCCGGGACAGGGATCTATGAGCAGTTCTTC
CASAGTGIYEQFF
>-|-|TRBV5-6|TRBJ2-2
TGTGCCAGCAGCTTGGGGGGGACGAACACCGGGGAGCTGTTTTTT
CASSLGGTNTGELFF
>-|-|TRBV11-3|TRBJ1-4
TGTGCCAGCAGACCAGCAGGGGTACGTACTGAAAAACTGTTTTTT
CASRPAGVRTEKLFF
>-|-|TRBV6-5|TRBJ1-2
TGTGCCAGCAGTTACTCGACACAGGGAAACTATGGCTACACCTTC
CASSYSTQGNYGYTF
>-|-|TRBV15|TRBJ2-7
TGTGCCACCAGCAGAGCCTGGGACGAGCAGTACTTC
CATSRAWDEQYF
>-|-|TRBV28|TRBJ2-7
TGTGCCAGCCGCATGTCGGGATACGAGCAGTACTTC
CASRMSGYEQYF
>TRBD1|-|TRBV6-6|TRBJ2-1
TGTGCCAGCAGAGGCTTTCAGGGGGCAAATGAGCAGTTCTTC
CASRGFQGANEQFF
>-|once|TRBV7-2|TRBJ1-3
TGTGCCAGCAGCTTAGGGGGAAATGGAAACACCATATATTTT
CASSLGGNGNTIYF
>-|-|TRBV19|TRBJ1-6
TGTGCCAGTAGTTCACGGGACGGGGTATCGAATTCACCCCTCCACTTT
CASSSRDGVSNSPLHF
>-|few|TRBV6-1|TRBJ1-4
TGTGCCAGCAGTGAACAGGGTACGGCTGAAAAACTGTTTTTT
CASSEQGTAEKLFF
>-|-|TRBV5-1|TRBJ2-5
TGCGCCAGCAGCTTGGACGGGCGGGTACAAGAGACCCAGTACTTC
CASSLDGRVQETQYF
>-|-|TRBV24-1|TRBJ2-7
TGTGCCACCAGTGAACCGGGGGTCTACGAGCAGTACTTC
CATSEPGVYEQYF
>-|-|TRBV25-1|TRBJ2-2
TGTGCCAGCAGTGATACCCCGGGGCTGGGCACCGGGGAGCTGTTTTTT
CASSDTPGLGTGELFF
>-|-|TRBV3-1/TRBV3-2|TRBJ1-6
TGTGCCAGCAGCCAGAGGACCGCGAATTCACCCCTCCACTTT
CASSQRTANSPLHF
>-|-|TRBV6-6|TRBJ2-3
TGTGCCAGCTTGAAGGTCCAGCGGCCATCCACAGATACGCAGTATTTT
CASLKVQRPSTDTQYF
>-|-|TRBV4-2|TRBJ1-4
TGTGCCAGCAGCCCTCGGTTCCCCATGGTTAATGAAAAACTGTTTTTT
CASSPRFPMVNEKLFF
>TRBD1|-|TRBV24-1|TRBJ1-5
TGTGCCACGCAGGGGGCAGGGCAGCCCCAGCATTTT
CATQGAGQPQHF
>-|few|TRBV11-2|TRBJ1-3
TGTGCCAGCAGCTTAGGGACTAACTCTGGAAACACCATATATTTT
CASSLGTNSGNTIYF
>TRBD2|-|TRBV27|TRBJ2-7
TGTGCCAGCAGCCCGGGACTAGCGGGAACCTACGAGCAGTACTTC
CASSPGLAGTYEQYF
>-|-|TRBV28|TRBJ1-2
TGTGCCAGCAGCCCCGGACAGTTCGATGCTGGCTACACCTTC
CASSPGQFDAGYTF
>-|-|TRBV28|TRBJ1-2
TGTGCCAGCAGTTCCGGACAGAACTATGGCTACACCTTC
CASSSGQNYGYTF
>-|-|TRBV15|TRBJ1-4
TGTGCCACCAGCAGAAATCCCAGCAGTGAAAAACTGTTTTTT
CATSRNPSSEKLFF
>-|once|TRBV6-4|TRBJ1-1
TGTGCCAGCAGACTGACTGGGGACACTGAAGCTTTCTTT
CASRLTGDTEAFF
>-|-|TRBV29-1|TRBJ2-3
TGCAGCGTTGAAGATCCGGGCTGGACAGCTCTCACAGATACGCAGTATTTT
CSVEDPGWTALTDTQYF
>TRBD1|once|TRBV7-8|TRBJ2-7
TGTGCCAGCAGCTTAGCGCGGTCAGGGGGCGGAGAGCAGTACTTC
CASSLARSGGGEQYF